These T cell receptor beta chains were read from a single sample in a study of blood T cell repertoires in COVID-19. Assay: immunoSEQ multiplex PCR; the TCRdb copy retains only in-frame clones and omits some. The data hold over 150,000 clones, with approximately 90% observed a single time. Sequencing was carried out using peripheral blood. Receptor source: a man in his fifties with acute or convalescent COVID-19. Both conserved end residues are part of each CDR3. A D gene is named only where the DNA matches it firmly. Expanded clones are given a class, and other clones once, few, many or no size at all.

v_gene: TRBV6-1
abundance: -
d_gene: TRBD1
j_gene: TRBJ1-2
CDR3aa: CASSEPGQGNYGYTF

v_gene: TRBV27
abundance: -
d_gene: TRBD1
j_gene: TRBJ1-6
CDR3aa: CASSFTGGAGSYNSPLHF

v_gene: TRBV6-2/TRBV6-3
abundance: -
d_gene: TRBD1
j_gene: TRBJ2-2
CDR3aa: CASSDGDRGGTGELFF

v_gene: TRBV7-2
abundance: -
d_gene: TRBD2
j_gene: TRBJ2-5
CDR3aa: CASSSGLALQETQYF

v_gene: TRBV7-9
abundance: -
d_gene: TRBD2
j_gene: TRBJ2-5
CDR3aa: CASSPTSGQETQYF

v_gene: TRBV18
abundance: -
d_gene: TRBD1
j_gene: TRBJ1-5
CDR3aa: CASSPTRQGVENQPQHF

v_gene: TRBV5-4
abundance: -
d_gene: -
j_gene: TRBJ2-1
CDR3aa: CASSLDGQFFHEQFF

v_gene: TRBV27
abundance: -
d_gene: -
j_gene: TRBJ1-1
CDR3aa: CASSLSTEYTEAFF

v_gene: TRBV6-5
abundance: -
d_gene: -
j_gene: TRBJ2-7
CDR3aa: CASSYGQGLGEQYF

v_gene: TRBV6-4
abundance: -
d_gene: TRBD2
j_gene: TRBJ2-1
CDR3aa: CASSPRAGPYNEQFF

v_gene: TRBV5-1
abundance: -
d_gene: -
j_gene: TRBJ2-2
CDR3aa: CASSRPPGHPVDTGELFF

v_gene: TRBV27
abundance: -
d_gene: -
j_gene: TRBJ2-5
CDR3aa: CASTTGSGGPETQYF

v_gene: TRBV11-2
abundance: -
d_gene: -
j_gene: TRBJ2-7
CDR3aa: CASSPGGSYEQYF

v_gene: TRBV19
abundance: -
d_gene: -
j_gene: TRBJ1-5
CDR3aa: CASSMSGRGQPQHF

v_gene: TRBV29-1
abundance: -
d_gene: -
j_gene: TRBJ2-6
CDR3aa: CSVEDQSALSGWANVLTF

v_gene: TRBV7-9
abundance: -
d_gene: -
j_gene: TRBJ1-1
CDR3aa: CASSLSGQSPADTEAFF

v_gene: TRBV7-9
abundance: -
d_gene: TRBD2
j_gene: TRBJ2-1
CDR3aa: CASSPLAGGLDEQFF

v_gene: TRBV7-9
abundance: -
d_gene: TRBD1
j_gene: TRBJ2-3
CDR3aa: CASSHWGQVSTDTQYF

v_gene: TRBV28
abundance: -
d_gene: TRBD1
j_gene: TRBJ1-1
CDR3aa: CASTLGDRANTEAFF

v_gene: TRBV20-1
abundance: -
d_gene: -
j_gene: TRBJ1-1
CDR3aa: CSARWDTEAFF

v_gene: TRBV28
abundance: -
d_gene: -
j_gene: TRBJ1-5
CDR3aa: CASWAGYNQPQHF

v_gene: TRBV19
abundance: -
d_gene: -
j_gene: TRBJ2-5
CDR3aa: CASSPHSLETQYF

v_gene: TRBV15
abundance: -
d_gene: TRBD1
j_gene: TRBJ2-1
CDR3aa: CATSREGQGGNEQFF

v_gene: TRBV5-6
abundance: -
d_gene: TRBD1
j_gene: TRBJ2-1
CDR3aa: CASSSTGWGSYNEQFF

v_gene: TRBV9
abundance: -
d_gene: TRBD1
j_gene: TRBJ1-2
CDR3aa: CASSRGQGTSYGYTF

v_gene: TRBV5-6
abundance: -
d_gene: -
j_gene: TRBJ1-1
CDR3aa: CASSPTGNTEAFF

v_gene: TRBV20-1
abundance: -
d_gene: -
j_gene: TRBJ2-7
CDR3aa: CSASSGHEQYF

v_gene: TRBV5-4
abundance: -
d_gene: -
j_gene: TRBJ2-1
CDR3aa: CASSSGAPSDYNEQFF

v_gene: TRBV19
abundance: few
d_gene: TRBD1
j_gene: TRBJ2-1
CDR3aa: CASSIAGQGAYNEQFF

v_gene: TRBV9
abundance: -
d_gene: -
j_gene: TRBJ2-1
CDR3aa: CASSPRDIAYNEQFF

v_gene: TRBV7-9
abundance: once
d_gene: TRBD1
j_gene: TRBJ1-5
CDR3aa: CASSPGQGDGQPQHF

v_gene: TRBV7-3
abundance: -
d_gene: TRBD2
j_gene: TRBJ2-2
CDR3aa: CASSITSGGYTGELFF

v_gene: TRBV5-5
abundance: few
d_gene: -
j_gene: TRBJ2-7
CDR3aa: CASSLEWTTSYEQYF

v_gene: TRBV28
abundance: -
d_gene: -
j_gene: TRBJ1-5
CDR3aa: CASSAYAVDRYQPQHF

v_gene: TRBV2
abundance: -
d_gene: -
j_gene: TRBJ1-4
CDR3aa: CASSLRQNEKLFF

v_gene: TRBV6-5
abundance: -
d_gene: TRBD1
j_gene: TRBJ2-2
CDR3aa: CASKKDRIRYGELFF

v_gene: TRBV6-5
abundance: -
d_gene: TRBD2
j_gene: TRBJ2-7
CDR3aa: CASSYSGLAGAYEQYF

v_gene: TRBV7-9
abundance: few
d_gene: TRBD2
j_gene: TRBJ2-7
CDR3aa: CASSFGGTYEQYF

v_gene: TRBV7-8
abundance: -
d_gene: -
j_gene: TRBJ1-3
CDR3aa: CASSSDSGYTIYF

v_gene: TRBV9
abundance: -
d_gene: -
j_gene: TRBJ2-2
CDR3aa: CASQTSPGELFF

v_gene: TRBV30
abundance: -
d_gene: -
j_gene: TRBJ2-1
CDR3aa: CAWSIADRSGPYNEQFF

v_gene: TRBV5-1
abundance: -
d_gene: TRBD2
j_gene: TRBJ2-3
CDR3aa: CASRRLAGGPDTQYF

v_gene: TRBV7-8
abundance: few
d_gene: -
j_gene: TRBJ1-4
CDR3aa: CASSFQGINEKLFF

v_gene: TRBV7-2
abundance: -
d_gene: -
j_gene: TRBJ2-3
CDR3aa: CASSLAQGYTDTQYF

v_gene: TRBV7-2
abundance: -
d_gene: -
j_gene: TRBJ2-3
CDR3aa: CASSWTDTDTQYF

v_gene: TRBV11-2
abundance: -
d_gene: -
j_gene: TRBJ1-1
CDR3aa: CASSLSGRGVTEAFF

v_gene: TRBV28
abundance: once
d_gene: TRBD2
j_gene: TRBJ2-5
CDR3aa: CASRRGPLSGGSWETQYF

v_gene: TRBV7-9
abundance: -
d_gene: -
j_gene: TRBJ1-2
CDR3aa: CASSSDRTYGYTF